Shown below are 9 T cell receptor beta chains from a single sample sequenced in a study of Graves' ophthalmopathy and Graves' hyperthyroidism. Researchers took RNA transcripts and amplified TCR beta CDR3 regions from them. The library came from an HTBI-primed first-round RT-PCR and a second-round multiplex PCR. Each CDR3 protein gets one entry after TCRdb re-called the multiplex PCR reads with MiXCR. Among 650,000 to 900,000 distinct CDR3 sequences, around 40% were seen once, and the ten largest hold around 40%. The sample consisted of peripheral blood. The origin of the receptors is an adult man with Graves' ophthalmopathy.

The CDR3 loop reads CASSSGGGANVLTF. Here the CDR3 DNA reads TGTGCCAGCAGTTCAGGGGGTGGGGCCAACGTCCTGACTTTC. The chain carries TRBV6-5 and TRBJ2-6, with TRBD1 matching over 7 bases. The length of the CDR3 is 14 residues. Germline CDR1 MNHEY, CDR2 SVGAGI. Germline trimming cut 4 bases from V and 3 bases from J; bases unmatched to any gene: 0.

Remarks on this clonotype: The junction differs from germline at one of its ends, possibly a read error. The gene calls are TRBV24-1 and TRBJ1-5; no clear D. Germline-derived CDR1 and CDR2 are KGHDR and SFDVKD. The CDR3 extends over 15 amino acids. The CDR3, as DNA: TGTGCCAGCAGTCGGCGATACCTCACCAATCAGCCCCAGCATTTT. Its protein product is CASSRRYLTNQPQHF.

The chain joins TRBV29-1 to TRBJ1-1; the match to TRBD1 covers 8 bases. The CDR3 runs to 13 residues. The germline V gene encodes CDR1 SQVTM and CDR2 ANQGSEA. The trim removed 6 bases at V and 4 bases at J, leaving 7 bases unmatched. The CDR3 DNA follows: TGCAGCGTAGACAGGGGAGCGGGCACTGAAGCTTTCTTT. Protein sequence: CSVDRGAGTEAFF.

V and J are TRBV19 and TRBJ1-2; D is possibly TRBD1 (5 bases). Trimming removed 6 bases at V and 6 bases at J, with 20 bases between. Germline CDR1 LNHDA, CDR2 SQIVND (reference sequence). This CDR3 is built from 15 residues. CDR3 in DNA: TGTGCCAGTAGCCCCTCCGGGACGGACCTCCATGGCTACACCTTC. Protein product: CASSPSGTDLHGYTF.

Points on this clonotype: A much larger clone lies a single base off, so this may be a read error. The chain couples TRBV10-3 to TRBJ1-1; perhaps TRBD1 as D (6 bases). This CDR3 is 13 amino acids long. Looked up from germline, CDR1 is ENHRY and CDR2 is SYGVKD. The CDR3 spells CAIKPTGDTDAFF. The CDR3 bases are TGTGCCATCAAACCTACGGGGGACACTGATGCTTTCTTT.

This clonotype was recorded at least ten times. This chain joins TRBV25-1 and TRBJ1-1; D remains ambiguous. The V end was cut by 3 bases, the J end by 6 bases, with 14 bases between. Germline-derived CDR1 and CDR2 are MGHDK and SYGVNS. There are 14 residues in the CDR3. This CDR3 is CASSDLYGSSEAFF. CDR3 in DNA: TGTGCCAGCAGTGATCTGTACGGAAGTTCTGAAGCTTTCTTT.

The table lists this clonotype with a few counts. The rearrangement joins TRBV29-1 to TRBJ1-6; 9 positions agree with TRBD1. The ends lost 5 bases at V and 3 bases at J; junction bases unmatched: 5. CDR1 is SQVTM, CDR2 ANQGSEA, per germline. The CDR3 loop spans 15 amino acids. For the CDR3, the DNA is TGCAGCGTTCGACAGGGGGTGAACTATAATTCACCCCTCCACTTT. Translated: CSVRQGVNYNSPLHF.

Note on this clonotype: Mismatch with germline at one junction end may stem from a read error. The chain's CDR3 is CATSDRDGTVHGQGTQYF. CDR3 DNA: TGTGCCACCAGTGATAGGGATGGGACCGTCCACGGTCAAGGGACCCAGTACTTC. The chain has TRBV24-1 and TRBJ2-5; TRBD1 or TRBD2 may be the D gene (5 bases each). The germline CDR1 and CDR2 sequences are KGHDR and SFDVKD. The CDR3 is 18 residues long.

The V call is TRBV11-1, the J call TRBJ1-6; tentatively, D is TRBD1 (6 bases). The germline gives CDR1 SGHAT, CDR2 FQDESV (reference sequence). This CDR3 is built from 16 residues. V dropped 5 bases and J dropped 7 bases, with 18 bases sitting between them. CDR3 protein: CASSIWTETRNSPLHF. The DNA of the CDR3 is TGTGCCAGCAGCATTTGGACAGAAACCCGAAATTCACCCCTCCACTTT.